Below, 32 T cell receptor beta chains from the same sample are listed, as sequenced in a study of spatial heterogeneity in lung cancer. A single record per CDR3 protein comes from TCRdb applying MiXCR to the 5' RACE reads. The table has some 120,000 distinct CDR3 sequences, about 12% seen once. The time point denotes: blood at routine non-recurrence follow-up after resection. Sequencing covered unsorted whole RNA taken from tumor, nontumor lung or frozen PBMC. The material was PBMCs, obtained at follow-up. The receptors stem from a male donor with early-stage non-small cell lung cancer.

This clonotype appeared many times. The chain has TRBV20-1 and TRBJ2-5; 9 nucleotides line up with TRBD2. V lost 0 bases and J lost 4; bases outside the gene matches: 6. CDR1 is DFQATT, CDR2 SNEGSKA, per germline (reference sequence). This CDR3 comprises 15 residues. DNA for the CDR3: TGCAGTGCTAGAGATGGCCAAGCGGGGGGAGAGACCCAGTACTTC. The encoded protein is CSARDGQAGGETQYF.

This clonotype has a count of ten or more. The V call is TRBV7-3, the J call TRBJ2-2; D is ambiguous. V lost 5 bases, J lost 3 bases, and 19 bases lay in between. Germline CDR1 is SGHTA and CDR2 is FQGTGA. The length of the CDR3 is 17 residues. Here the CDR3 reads CASSPREFMWDTGELFF. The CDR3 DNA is TGTGCCAGCAGCCCACGCGAGTTCATGTGGGACACCGGGGAGCTGTTTTTT.

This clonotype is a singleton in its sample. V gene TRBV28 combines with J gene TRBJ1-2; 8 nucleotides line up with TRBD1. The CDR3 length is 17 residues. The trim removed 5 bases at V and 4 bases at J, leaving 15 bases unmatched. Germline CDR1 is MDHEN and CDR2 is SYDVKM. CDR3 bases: TGTGCCAGCAGTCCACCCAGACAGGGGCCCACTACCTATGGCTACACCTTC. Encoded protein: CASSPPRQGPTTYGYTF.

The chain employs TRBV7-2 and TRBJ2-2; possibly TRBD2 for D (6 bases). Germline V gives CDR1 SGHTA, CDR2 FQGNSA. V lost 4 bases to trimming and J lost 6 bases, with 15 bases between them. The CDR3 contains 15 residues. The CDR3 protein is CASSWAGSKPGELFF. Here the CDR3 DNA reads TGTGCCAGCAGCTGGGCGGGGTCCAAACCCGGGGAGCTGTTTTTT.

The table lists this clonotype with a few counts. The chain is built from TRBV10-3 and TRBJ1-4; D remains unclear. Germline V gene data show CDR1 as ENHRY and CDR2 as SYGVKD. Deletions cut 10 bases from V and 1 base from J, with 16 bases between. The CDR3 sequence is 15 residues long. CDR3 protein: CATRLGSGTNEKLFF. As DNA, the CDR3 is TGTGCCACCCGGTTGGGATCGGGAACTAATGAAAAACTGTTTTTT.

CDR3 amino acids: CASSEARPGELFF. The CDR3 nucleotides are TGTGCCAGCAGTGAAGCTCGGCCCGGGGAGCTGTTTTTT. The rearrangement uses TRBV2 and TRBJ2-2; D remains ambiguous. Germline values: CDR1 SNHLY, CDR2 FYNNEI. Trimming stripped 0 bases from V and 6 bases from J, with 5 bases between. This CDR3 has 13 residues.

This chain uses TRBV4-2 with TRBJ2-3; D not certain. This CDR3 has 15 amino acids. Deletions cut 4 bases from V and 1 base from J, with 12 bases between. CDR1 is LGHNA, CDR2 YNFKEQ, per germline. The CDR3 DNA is TGTGCCAGCAGCCGCGACCCTGCTCGCACAGATACGCAGTATTTT. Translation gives CASSRDPARTDTQYF.

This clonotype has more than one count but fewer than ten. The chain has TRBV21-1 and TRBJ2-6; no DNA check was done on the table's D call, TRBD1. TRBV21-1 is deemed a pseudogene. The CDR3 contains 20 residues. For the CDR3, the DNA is TGTGCCACCCCTCAATTCCGGGACAGGGGAAAGAGCTCTGGGGCCAACGTCCTGACTTTC. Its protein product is CATPQFRDRGKSSGANVLTF.

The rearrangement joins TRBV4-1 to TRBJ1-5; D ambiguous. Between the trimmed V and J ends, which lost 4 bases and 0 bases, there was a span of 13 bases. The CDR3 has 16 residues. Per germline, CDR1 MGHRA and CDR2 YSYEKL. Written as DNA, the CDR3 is TGCGCCAGCAGCCCTGAGTTGGGATTTAGCAATCAGCCCCAGCATTTT. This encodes CASSPELGFSNQPQHF.

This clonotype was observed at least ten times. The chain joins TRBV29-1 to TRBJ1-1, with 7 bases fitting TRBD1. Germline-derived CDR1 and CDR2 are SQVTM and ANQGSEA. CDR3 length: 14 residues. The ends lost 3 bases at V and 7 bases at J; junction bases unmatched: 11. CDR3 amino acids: CSVDGRGYVGEAFF. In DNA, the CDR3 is TGCAGCGTTGACGGCAGGGGGTATGTTGGTGAAGCTTTCTTT.

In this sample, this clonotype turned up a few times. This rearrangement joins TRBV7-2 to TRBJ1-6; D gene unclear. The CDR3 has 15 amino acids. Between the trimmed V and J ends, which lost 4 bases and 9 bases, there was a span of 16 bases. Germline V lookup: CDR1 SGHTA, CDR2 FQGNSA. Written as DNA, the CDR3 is TGTGCCAGCAGCTCGTGGACTGGAAGCGGTTCACCCCTCCACTTT. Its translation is CASSSWTGSGSPLHF.

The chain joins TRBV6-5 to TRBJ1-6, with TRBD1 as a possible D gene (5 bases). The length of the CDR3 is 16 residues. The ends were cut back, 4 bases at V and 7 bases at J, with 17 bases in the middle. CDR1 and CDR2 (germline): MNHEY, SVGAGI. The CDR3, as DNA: TGTGCCAGCAGTTTCTTAAACAGGAATCGAAATTCACCCCTCCACTTT. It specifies CASSFLNRNRNSPLHF.

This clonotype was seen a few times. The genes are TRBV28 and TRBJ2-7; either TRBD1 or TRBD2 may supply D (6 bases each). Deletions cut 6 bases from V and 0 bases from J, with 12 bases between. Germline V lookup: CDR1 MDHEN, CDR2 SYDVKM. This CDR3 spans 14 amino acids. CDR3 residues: CASRRGQSSYEQYF. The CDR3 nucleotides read TGTGCCAGCAGGCGGGGACAAAGCTCCTACGAGCAGTACTTC.

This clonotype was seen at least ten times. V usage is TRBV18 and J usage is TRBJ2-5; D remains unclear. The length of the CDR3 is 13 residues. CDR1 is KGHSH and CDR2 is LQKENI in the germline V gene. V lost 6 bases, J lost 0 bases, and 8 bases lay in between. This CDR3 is CASSFRDQETQYF. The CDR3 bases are TGTGCCAGCTCGTTCCGGGACCAAGAGACCCAGTACTTC.

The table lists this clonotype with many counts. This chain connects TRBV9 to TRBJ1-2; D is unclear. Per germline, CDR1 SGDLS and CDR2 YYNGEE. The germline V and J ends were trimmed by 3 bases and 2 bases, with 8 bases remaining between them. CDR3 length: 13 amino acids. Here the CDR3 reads CASSGRQNYGYTF. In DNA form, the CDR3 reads TGTGCCAGCAGCGGTCGACAAAACTATGGCTACACCTTC.

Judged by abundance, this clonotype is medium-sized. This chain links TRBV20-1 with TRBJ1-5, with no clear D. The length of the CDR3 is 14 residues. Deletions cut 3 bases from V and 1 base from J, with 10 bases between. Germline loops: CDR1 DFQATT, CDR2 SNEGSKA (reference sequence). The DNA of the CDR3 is TGCAGTGCTAGTAAAGGGCCAAGCAATCAGCCCCAGCATTTT. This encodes CSASKGPSNQPQHF.

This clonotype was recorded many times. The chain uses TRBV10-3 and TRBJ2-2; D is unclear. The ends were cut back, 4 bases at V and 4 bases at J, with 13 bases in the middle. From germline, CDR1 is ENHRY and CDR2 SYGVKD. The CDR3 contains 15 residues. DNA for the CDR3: TGTGCCATCAGTGTCGCGGCAGTAAGCACCGGGGAGCTGTTTTTT. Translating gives CAISVAAVSTGELFF.

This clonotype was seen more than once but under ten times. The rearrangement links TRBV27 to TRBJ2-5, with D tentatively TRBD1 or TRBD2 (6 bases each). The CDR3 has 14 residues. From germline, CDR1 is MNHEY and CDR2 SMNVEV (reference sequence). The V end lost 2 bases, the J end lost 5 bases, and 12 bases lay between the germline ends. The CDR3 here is CASSLTGAGETQYF. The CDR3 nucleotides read TGTGCCAGCAGTTTAACGGGGGCGGGTGAGACCCAGTACTTC.

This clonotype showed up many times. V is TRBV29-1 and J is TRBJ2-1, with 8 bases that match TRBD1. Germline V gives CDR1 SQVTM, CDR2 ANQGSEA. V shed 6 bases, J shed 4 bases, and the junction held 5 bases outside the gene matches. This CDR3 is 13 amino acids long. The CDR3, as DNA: TGCAGCGTCGCCGGGACAGGTTACAATGAGCAGTTCTTC. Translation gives CSVAGTGYNEQFF.

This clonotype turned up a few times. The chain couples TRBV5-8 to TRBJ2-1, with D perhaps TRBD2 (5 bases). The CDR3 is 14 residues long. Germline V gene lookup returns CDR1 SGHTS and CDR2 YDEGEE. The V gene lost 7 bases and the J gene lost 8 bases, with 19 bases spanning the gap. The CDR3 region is CASCSGVFRHEQFF. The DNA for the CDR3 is TGTGCCAGCTGCTCCGGGGTATTCAGGCATGAGCAGTTCTTC.

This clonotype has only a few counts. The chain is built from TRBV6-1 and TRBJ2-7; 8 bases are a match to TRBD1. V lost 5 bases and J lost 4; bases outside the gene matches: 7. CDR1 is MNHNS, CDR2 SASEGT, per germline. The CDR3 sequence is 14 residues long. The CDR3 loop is CASSKDRASYEQYF. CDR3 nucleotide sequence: TGTGCCAGCAGTAAGGACAGGGCTTCGTACGAGCAGTACTTC.

The CDR3, as DNA: TGCAGCGTTGTTGGGGGAGGAGAGTTCTTC. Its translation: CSVVGGGEFF. This chain joins TRBV29-1 and TRBJ2-1; maybe TRBD2 (6 bases). This CDR3 spans 10 amino acids. The V gene lost 4 bases and the J gene lost 14 bases, with 12 bases spanning the gap. CDR1 and CDR2 from the germline V gene are SQVTM and ANQGSEA.

DNA for the CDR3: TGTGCCAGCAGCTGGAAGTCTAGCACAGATACGCAGTATTTT. It codes for CASSWKSSTDTQYF. This chain uses TRBV7-8 with TRBJ2-3; D gene unclear. The ends were cut back, 4 bases at V and 0 bases at J, with 8 bases in the middle. This CDR3 spans 14 amino acids. Germline CDR1 SGHVS, CDR2 FQNEAQ.

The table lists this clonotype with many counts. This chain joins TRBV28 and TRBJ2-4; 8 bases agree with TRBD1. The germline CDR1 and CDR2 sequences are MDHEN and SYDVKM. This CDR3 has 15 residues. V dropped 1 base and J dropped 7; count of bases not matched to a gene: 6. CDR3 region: CASSLSQGASNIQYF. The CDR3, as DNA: TGTGCCAGCAGTTTATCGCAGGGGGCATCGAACATTCAGTACTTC.

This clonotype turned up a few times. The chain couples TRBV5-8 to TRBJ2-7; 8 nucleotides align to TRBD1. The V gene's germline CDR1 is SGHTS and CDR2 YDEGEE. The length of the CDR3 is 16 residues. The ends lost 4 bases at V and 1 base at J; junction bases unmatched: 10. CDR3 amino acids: CASSVLRGPDSYEQYF. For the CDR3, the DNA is TGTGCCAGCAGCGTACTCAGGGGGCCCGATTCCTACGAGCAGTACTTC.

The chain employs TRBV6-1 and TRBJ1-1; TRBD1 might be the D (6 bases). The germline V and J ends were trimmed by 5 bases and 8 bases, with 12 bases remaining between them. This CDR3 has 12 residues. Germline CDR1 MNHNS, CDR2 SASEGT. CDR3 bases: TGTGCCAGCAGTACCGGGACAAGGGAAGCTTTCTTT. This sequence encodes CASSTGTREAFF.

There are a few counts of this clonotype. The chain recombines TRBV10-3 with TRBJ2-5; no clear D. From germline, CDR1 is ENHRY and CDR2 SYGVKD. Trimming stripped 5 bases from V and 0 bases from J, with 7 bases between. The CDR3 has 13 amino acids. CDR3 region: CAISRPYQETQYF. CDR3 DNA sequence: TGTGCCATCAGTCGTCCATACCAAGAGACCCAGTACTTC.

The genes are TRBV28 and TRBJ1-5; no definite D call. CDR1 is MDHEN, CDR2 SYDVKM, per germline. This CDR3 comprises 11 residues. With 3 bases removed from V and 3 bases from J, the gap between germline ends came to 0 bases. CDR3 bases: TGTGCCAGCAGTTTCAATCAGCCCCAGCATTTT. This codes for CASSFNQPQHF.

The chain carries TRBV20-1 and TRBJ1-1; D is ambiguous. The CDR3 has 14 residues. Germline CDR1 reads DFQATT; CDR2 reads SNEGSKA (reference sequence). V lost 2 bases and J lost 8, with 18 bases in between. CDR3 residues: CSARIGLQVREAFF. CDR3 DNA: TGCAGTGCTAGAATCGGGCTTCAGGTACGGGAAGCTTTCTTT.

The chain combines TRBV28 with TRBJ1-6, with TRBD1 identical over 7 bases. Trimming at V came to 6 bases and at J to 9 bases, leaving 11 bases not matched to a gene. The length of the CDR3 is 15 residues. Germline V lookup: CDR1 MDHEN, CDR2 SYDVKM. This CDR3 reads CASSYRQGASSPLHF. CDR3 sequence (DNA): TGTGCCAGCAGCTACAGACAGGGAGCGAGTTCACCCCTCCACTTT.

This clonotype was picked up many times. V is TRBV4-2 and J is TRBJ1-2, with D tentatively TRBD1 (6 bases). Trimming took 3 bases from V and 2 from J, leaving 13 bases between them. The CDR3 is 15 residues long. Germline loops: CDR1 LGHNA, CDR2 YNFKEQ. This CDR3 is CASSQQGSLNYGYTF. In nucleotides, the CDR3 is TGTGCCAGCAGCCAGCAGGGGTCCCTAAACTATGGCTACACCTTC.

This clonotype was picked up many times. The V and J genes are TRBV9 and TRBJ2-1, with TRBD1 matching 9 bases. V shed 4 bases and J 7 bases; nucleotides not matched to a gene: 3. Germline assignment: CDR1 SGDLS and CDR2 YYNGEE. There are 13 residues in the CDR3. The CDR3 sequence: CASSFGTGNEQFF. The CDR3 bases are TGTGCCAGCAGCTTCGGGACAGGGAATGAGCAGTTCTTC.